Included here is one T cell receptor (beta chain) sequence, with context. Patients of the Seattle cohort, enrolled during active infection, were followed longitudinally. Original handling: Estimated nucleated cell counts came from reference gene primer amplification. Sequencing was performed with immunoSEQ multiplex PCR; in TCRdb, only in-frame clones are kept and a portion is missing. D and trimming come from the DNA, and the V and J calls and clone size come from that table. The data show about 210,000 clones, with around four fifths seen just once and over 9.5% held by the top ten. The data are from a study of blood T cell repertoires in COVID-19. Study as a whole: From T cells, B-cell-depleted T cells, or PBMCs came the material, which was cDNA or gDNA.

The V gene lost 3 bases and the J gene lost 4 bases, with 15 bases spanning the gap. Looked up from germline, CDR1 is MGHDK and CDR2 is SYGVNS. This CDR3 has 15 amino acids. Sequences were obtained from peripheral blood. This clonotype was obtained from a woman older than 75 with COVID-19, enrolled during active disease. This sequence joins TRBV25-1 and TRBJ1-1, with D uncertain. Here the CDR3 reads CASSDGQRSGTEAFF. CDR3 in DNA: TGTGCCAGCAGTGACGGTCAACGGTCGGGCACTGAAGCTTTCTTT.